A single sample is the source of the 15 T cell receptor beta chains below, sequenced in a study of T cell repertoires in cytomegalovirus infection. One entry per CDR3 protein results from TCRdb running MiXCR on the reads. The sample yields around 200,000 distinct CDR3 sequences, 35% to 40% seen once. These TCRs' antigens remain unknown. The sample in question was CD8+ T cells from cultured PBMCs, obtained from culture after CMV antigen stimulation. These receptors were collected from a human donor in good health (CMV status not recorded). Some clones in this sample may be carry-over from other donors' samples.

V gene TRBV6-5 combines with J gene TRBJ2-2; tentatively, D is TRBD1 (5 bases). The CDR3 totals 16 residues. Germline CDR1 reads MNHEY; CDR2 reads SVGAGI. The V end was cut by 0 bases, the J end by 1 base, with 9 bases between. CDR3 amino acids: CASSYSSGMNTGELFF. CDR3 in DNA: TGTGCCAGCAGTTACTCGTCAGGGATGAACACCGGGGAGCTGTTTTTT.

The chain combines TRBV7-8 with TRBJ2-6; 9 nucleotides agree with TRBD1. Germline values: CDR1 SGHVS, CDR2 FQNEAQ. The CDR3 extends over 17 amino acids. Trimming took 5 bases from V and 3 from J; bases not matched to a gene: 8. CDR3 DNA: TGTGCCAGCAGCCTGGACAGGGGCTCCTTTGGGGCCAACGTCCTGACTTTC. Translating it yields CASSLDRGSFGANVLTF. Filled out from reference TRBV7-8 and TRBJ2-6, the complete variable domain reads GAGVSQSPRYKVAKRGQDVALRCDPISGHVSLFWYQQALGQGPEFLTYFQNEAQLDKSGLPSDRFFAERPEGSVSTLKIQRTQQEDSAVYLCASSLDRGSFGANVLTFGAGSRLTVL.

This clonotype turned up a few times. The chain couples TRBV2 to TRBJ1-2, with D perhaps matching TRBD1 (5 bases). V lost 5 bases and J 4 bases, leaving 11 bases between the germline ends. Germline V gene data show CDR1 as SNHLY and CDR2 as FYNNEI. The CDR3 sequence is 13 residues long. CDR3 in DNA: TGTGCCAGCAGTACGACAGACCTCTATGGCTACACCTTC. It translates to CASSTTDLYGYTF.

The V gene is TRBV15, the J gene TRBJ1-5; D gene uncertain. This CDR3 is built from 13 residues. Trimming removed 1 base at V and 3 bases at J, with 4 bases between. Germline lookup yields CDR1 LNHNV and CDR2 YYDKDF (reference sequence). The CDR3: CATSRGNNQPQHF. The CDR3 DNA reads TGTGCCACCAGCAGAGGCAACAATCAGCCCCAGCATTTT.

This clonotype was counted ten times or more. The chain is built from TRBV7-8 and TRBJ1-5; TRBD1 might be the D (6 bases). Germline V CDR1 and CDR2: SGHVS, FQNEAQ. Trimming cost V 2 bases and J 7 bases, with 12 bases left between them. The CDR3 loop spans 14 amino acids. CDR3 in amino acids: CASSLREGDQPQHF. CDR3 bases: TGTGCCAGCAGCTTACGTGAGGGGGACCAGCCCCAGCATTTT.

A single count supports this clonotype. The V and J genes are TRBV9 and TRBJ2-1; no clear D. V lost 0 bases and J lost 6, with 16 bases in between. Germline V gives CDR1 SGDLS, CDR2 YYNGEE. This CDR3 contains 16 residues. The CDR3 nucleotides read TGTGCCAGCAGCGTAGGGGCGGCTCGGAGAAGCAATGAGCAGTTCTTC. It codes for CASSVGAARRSNEQFF.

V usage is TRBV7-3 and J usage is TRBJ1-1, with D uncertain. The CDR3 has 16 amino acids. V dropped 1 base and J dropped 1 base, with 13 bases sitting between them. Germline V gene data show CDR1 as SGHTA and CDR2 as FQGTGA. CDR3 residues: CASSLNDGEGNTEAFF. In nucleotides, the CDR3 is TGTGCCAGCAGCTTAAACGACGGGGAAGGGAACACTGAAGCTTTCTTT.

This rearrangement joins TRBV29-1 to TRBJ1-1; unclear D gene. The V and J ends lost 8 bases and 0 bases respectively, with 16 bases between them. Germline V lookup: CDR1 SQVTM, CDR2 ANQGSEA. This CDR3 is built from 14 residues. CDR3 DNA: TGCAGCTATAGCCGGAGAGGCGTGAACACTGAAGCTTTCTTT. Translation gives CSYSRRGVNTEAFF. The variable domain in full, completed from reference TRBV29-1 and TRBJ1-1, reads SAVISQKPSRDICQRGTSLTIQCQVDSQVTMMFWYRQQPGQSLTLIATANQGSEATYESGFVIDKFPISRPNLTFSTLTVSNMSPEDSSIYLCSYSRRGVNTEAFFGQGTRLTVV.

The table lists this clonotype with a few counts. This chain joins TRBV11-1 and TRBJ2-1, with D possibly being TRBD1 (6 bases). Looked up from germline, CDR1 is SGHAT and CDR2 is FQDESV (reference sequence). This CDR3 has 12 amino acids. V lost 2 bases to trimming and J lost 11 bases, with 10 bases between them. Here the CDR3 DNA reads TGTGCCAGCAGCTTACAGGGGCGGAAGCAGTTCTTC. Translation gives CASSLQGRKQFF.

This sequence joins TRBV10-2 and TRBJ1-2, with TRBD1 as a possible D gene (6 bases). The CDR3 spans 14 residues. The V and J ends lost 7 bases and 3 bases respectively, with 15 bases between them. Germline lookup yields CDR1 WSHSY and CDR2 SAAADI. As DNA, the CDR3 is TGCGCCAGCACTGGAGACAGGATGGACTATGGCTACACCTTC. Translating it yields CASTGDRMDYGYTF.

The V call is TRBV5-4, the J call TRBJ2-5, with D unclear. Per the germline V gene, CDR1 is SGHNT and CDR2 is YYREEE (reference sequence). V lost 1 base and J 2 bases, leaving 6 bases between the germline ends. The CDR3 length is 13 residues. As DNA, the CDR3 is TGTGCCAGCAGCTTGCAGGCTCAAGAGACCCAGTACTTC. Amino acids: CASSLQAQETQYF.

The table lists this clonotype with a few counts. The J gene is TRBJ2-7, the V gene TRBV7-6; 10 bases are a match to TRBD1. The J segment lost 5 bases and the V segment lost 0 bases, leaving 7 bases of the junction unmatched. CDR1 and CDR2 (germline): SGHVS, FNYEAQ. The CDR3 loop spans 16 amino acids. CDR3 amino acids: CASSLAQGQGIHEQYF. In nucleotides, the CDR3 is TGTGCCAGCAGCTTAGCTCAGGGACAGGGGATCCACGAGCAGTACTTC.

The chain joins TRBV7-2 to TRBJ2-7, with D uncertain. The CDR3 has 13 residues. The V end lost 5 bases, the J end lost 2 bases, and 10 bases lay between the germline ends. Germline loops: CDR1 SGHTA, CDR2 FQGNSA. The CDR3 protein is CASSNRLTYEQYF. The DNA for the CDR3 is TGTGCCAGCAGCAATCGGCTAACCTACGAGCAGTACTTC. The full variable domain, completed using reference TRBV7-2 and TRBJ2-7, is GAGVSQSPSNKVTEKGKDVELRCDPISGHTALYWYRQSLGQGLEFLIYFQGNSAPDKSGLPSDRFSAERTGGSVSTLTIQRTQQEDSAVYLCASSNRLTYEQYFGPGTRLTVT.

The rearrangement joins TRBV6-2 or TRBV6-3 to TRBJ2-1; D is possibly TRBD2 (5 bases). This CDR3 has 16 residues. V was shortened by 2 bases and J by 5 bases, with 16 bases between the two germline ends. Germline V lookup: CDR1 MNHEY, CDR2 SVGEGT. CDR3 DNA sequence: TGTGCCAGCAGTTACCCGGGGATCCTAGCTGACAATGAGCAGTTCTTC. Translating it yields CASSYPGILADNEQFF.

J is TRBJ1-5 and V is TRBV24-1; no definite D call. This CDR3 region has 15 residues. Trimming removed 12 bases from V and 3 bases from J, with 20 bases in between. The V gene's germline CDR1 is KGHDR and CDR2 SFDVKD. DNA of the CDR3: TGTGCCCCCCCCTCCGACGGCAGCGACAATCAGCCCCAGCATTTT. It codes for CAPPSDGSDNQPQHF.